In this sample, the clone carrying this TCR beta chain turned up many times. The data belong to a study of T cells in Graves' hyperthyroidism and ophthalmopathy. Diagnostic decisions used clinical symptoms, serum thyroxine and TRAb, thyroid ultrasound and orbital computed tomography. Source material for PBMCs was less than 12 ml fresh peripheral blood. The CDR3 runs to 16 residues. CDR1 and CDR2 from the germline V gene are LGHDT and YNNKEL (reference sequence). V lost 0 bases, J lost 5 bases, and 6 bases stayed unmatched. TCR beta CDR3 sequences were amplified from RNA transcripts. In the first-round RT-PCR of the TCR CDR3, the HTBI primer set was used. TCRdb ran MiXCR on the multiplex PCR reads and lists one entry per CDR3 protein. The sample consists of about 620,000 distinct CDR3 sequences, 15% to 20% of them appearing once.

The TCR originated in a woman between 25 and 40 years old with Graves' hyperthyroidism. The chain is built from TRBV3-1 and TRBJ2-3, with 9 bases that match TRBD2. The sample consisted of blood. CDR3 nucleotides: TGTGCCAGCAGCCAAGAGTTAGCGGGAGCCGGAGATACGCAGTATTTT. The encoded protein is CASSQELAGAGDTQYF.